This T cell receptor beta chain was identified during a study of cytomegalovirus exposure and HLA in healthy donors (TCRdb year 2017). Describing the broader study: In an earlier analysis of under 600 of the donors, less than 350 Gb of sequence data and 117 million unique TCR beta sequences from roughly 180 million T cells were reported. Donor age, sex, ethnicity and CMV serostatus were compiled alongside the repertoire data. Every discovery cohort repertoire had been produced on one sequencing platform. The study used immunosequencing to profile the T cell repertoires of 600 to 850 subjects and linked those repertoires to cytomegalovirus serostatus. The study aimed to test whether signatures of past pathogen exposure could be identified by cataloging public T cell receptors. The later analysis used no new phenotypic data to find candidate immune exposures, relying instead on TCR beta sequences and their occurrence across donors. High-throughput TCR immunosequencing, statistical association of individual TCRs with disease status, and machine learning were combined to predict cytomegalovirus infection status. An early release covering 500 to 750 HLA-typed donors comprised 300 to 350 gigabases of sequencing data and roughly 85 million unique TCR sequences. Of the roughly 400 genotyped donors, 75% to 85% were placed in the genetic ancestry cluster associated with self-reported Caucasian donors. On average, roughly 240,000 unique TCR beta nucleotide sequences were sequenced per donor among 300 to 500 genotyped donors of the cohort, with about 19% of those sequences being non-productive. Both class I and class II loci were covered by HLA typing, at four-digit resolution. In an earlier analysis of several hundred of the donors, high-throughput TCR beta sequencing was used to judge whether each TCR beta V gene segment behaved as functional or pseudogenic. Typing coverage varied by locus: roughly 629-630 donors for A, B, C, DRB1 and DQB1; 522 for DQA1; more than 600 for DPA1; roughly 470 for DPB1. A later analysis re-examined previously published TCR beta repertoires from hundreds of donors and added high-resolution HLA genotyping to investigate patterns of TCR occurrence. Five DR-DQ haplotypes were treated as single units for association and clustering because of strong linkage in the cohort. A later genetic analysis took genome-wide SNP genotypes for about 65% of the roughly 670 donors and used that subset as a discovery cohort. A separate validation cohort of 90 to 150 different subjects was used in addition to the 666-subject first cohort. The investigation overall reported the following: Because HLA typing was missing for some donors at each locus, association tests included only the typed subset. A further reported finding was that TCR beta sequences accurately predicted the HLA-A and HLA-B alleles for most subjects in the first cohort. According to a later analysis, most CMV-associated TCR beta chains appeared to be HLA-restricted, and the HLA associations seemed to be driven largely by CMV exposure. This cohort had only TCR beta chains sequenced, and the lack of alpha or paired-chain data limited which features could be detected. According to the authors, the approach could potentially be generalized to other disease states and immunological phenotypes. For the cohort, immune exposure information was limited to CMV serostatus. The 87-base-pair reads could not distinguish some IMGT-functional V segments, including TRBV6-2 and TRBV6-3, so those segments were excluded. According to a later genetic analysis, donors in an Asian-associated ancestry cluster had fewer N-insertions in productive TCRs than the roughly 700-donor mean. Presence/absence analyses assumed roughly uniform sequencing depth across donors, an assumption that may not hold. A total of fewer than 200 TCR beta chains were listed by the study as associated with cytomegalovirus. The earlier analysis of nearly 600 of the donors excluded around 17 rarely observed V segments, including chromosome 9 orphons, because counts were too low. Cytomegalovirus status was reported to be diagnosed by the classifier with high specificity and sensitivity in both the original and validation cohorts. While some public TCRs were present in many individuals, most TCR sequences turned up only very rarely across donors. The sequencing pipeline was judged likely to have produced a cluster of highly shared sequence variants as a technical artifact. Correlated functional status among segregating V segments might be attributable to linkage disequilibrium, but an unknown experimental factor could not be ruled out. In a later analysis, several top co-occurrence clusters were reported to appear linked to parvovirus B19, influenza, CMV and Epstein-Barr virus. When HLA alleles, especially DR and DQ, strongly co-occurred, TCR associations were difficult to assign to individual alleles. In a later analysis, HLA-associated TCR beta chains were found to be more clonally expanded and to have lower generation probabilities than equally common non-associated chains. Three of the identified cytomegalovirus-associated TCR beta chains were confirmed in vitro to be specific for cytomegalovirus antigens. In a later analysis, 16,951 TCR beta sequences were associated with specific HLA alleles at a false discovery rate of 0.05. A later genetic analysis associated a missense DCLRE1C variant with V-gene and J-gene trimming of TCR beta chains, and an independent cohort replicated the association. In an earlier analysis of some 540 of the donors, most TCR beta V segments appeared in productive rearrangements about 87% or about 30% of the time, broadly matching IMGT annotations. A later analysis found that TCR association rates varied across HLA loci, with DRB1 alleles showing the most associated TCRs and HLA-C alleles the fewest.

As regards this clone: This clone's antigen is unknown.

The germline V end is reduced by 7 bases and the J end by 2 bases; junction bases left unmatched: 4. The germline V gene yields MNHNS for CDR1 and SASEGT for CDR2. Reading from cysteine to phenylalanine, the CDR3 counts 14 amino acids. The DNA shown is the 42-base CDR3, in frame from base 1. In total, roughly 670 healthy bone marrow donors made up the cohort. Cohort members were all nominally healthy when sampled, although unrecorded immune exposures were likely present. The donor tested CMV seronegative and was one of the 352 seronegative cohort members. Each donor provided a peripheral blood sample, and peripheral blood mononuclear cells were used for TCR beta sequencing. The Qiagen DNeasy Blood Extraction Kit was used to extract genomic DNA from the blood cell samples. Preparation of the library involved the immunoSEQ multiplex PCR assay. A mixture of 60 forward primers for TCR Vbeta segments and 13 reverse primers for TCR Jbeta segments was used in the multiplex PCR. A multiplex PCR assay on genomic DNA amplified the CDR3 region of rearranged TCR beta genes. On the Illumina HiSeq System, the amplified TCR beta libraries were sequenced as 87-base-pair reads. In the authors' own workflow: Across the 670 or so repertoires, a later analysis counted approximately 75 million unique TCR beta chains, 8.5 million to 12 million of which were shared by at least two donors. Raw reads were error-corrected and collapsed into unique sequences by a nearest-neighbor algorithm in which closely related sequences were merged to remove PCR and sequencing errors. V, D and J gene segments were assigned by aligning CDR3 sequences to IMGT reference sequences. Each retained sequence needed at least a six-nucleotide match to both a V gene segment and a J gene segment. A rearrangement counted as productive if the CDR3 had no stop codons and remained in frame with V and J, and every other rearrangement counted as non-productive. Following IMGT convention, CDR3 was defined as the stretch from the second conserved V-encoded cysteine up to the conserved J-encoded phenylalanine. Sequences without an unambiguous match to a single V gene segment were excluded from the earlier analysis of 450 to 750 of the donors. In an earlier analysis of approximately 550 of the donors, V segments were called functional above 56.7% productive rearrangements and were called segregating when the between-donor standard deviation exceeded 5%. A statistical classification framework was developed to diagnose cytomegalovirus status using the catalog of TCR beta chain sequences. A later analysis assigned V and J genes by comparing TCR nucleotide sequences with IMGT/GENE-DB human TR gene sequences. In a later analysis, CDR3 sequences and most-parsimonious VDJ recombination scenarios were assigned using the TCRdist pipeline. In a later analysis, every TCR beta chain was defined by the combination of its CDR3 amino acid sequence and its V-gene family, and reads without a unique V-gene family were dropped. As a way to deal with suspected cross-contamination and a sequencing artifact, a later analysis dropped 592 nucleotide sequences that were highly shared and had low generation probability. In a later analysis, a clonal expansion index was calculated for each public chain from normalized within-repertoire ranks of inferred template counts. A later analysis computed generation probabilities with a VDJ recombination model fitted to out-of-frame rearrangements, and checked the results against IGoR. Hypergeometric tests were used in a later analysis to score TCR-TCR, TCR-HLA and TCR-CMV co-occurrence, with a repertoire-size bias correction applied to the TCR pairs. In a later analysis, false discovery rates were estimated by permuting HLA or CMV assignments 20 times. In a later analysis, co-occurring TCRs were grouped using DBSCAN, with TCRdist sequence similarity added in when clustering inside HLA-allele-positive subsets. Repertoires with fewer than 30,000 or more than 120,000 public chains, plus five repertoires with anomalous nucleotide sharing, were excluded from co-occurrence clustering. The source is immuneACCESS, and TCRdb retained only in-frame sequences with V and J called. Part of the clones is not carried over; for the studies checked, unresolved V genes explain less than half of this, and the remainder is unexplained. Clonal size and the V and J genes are those of that table, whereas D and trimming came from the DNA. This sample's clone table shows roughly 100,000 clones. The top ten hold roughly 3.4% of the sample.

This receptor was obtained from a woman aged 25 to 39 in good health and CMV-seronegative. In this chain, TRBV6-1 is recombined with TRBJ1-5, and TRBD1 matches 8 of the central bases. Material for sequencing was PBMCs. This receptor carries the CDR3 CASKDREGNQPQHF. The nucleotide sequence is TGTGCCAGCAAGGACAGGGAGGGCAATCAGCCCCAGCATTTT.